One sample yielded the 20 T cell receptor beta chains listed below, sequenced in a study of blood T cell repertoires in COVID-19. Here immunoSEQ multiplex PCR was the method, and the copy in TCRdb shows in-frame clones only, minus some. The table shows some 250,000 clones, with 86% occurring only once. The material sequenced was peripheral blood. Receptors originate from a man older than 75 with acute or convalescent COVID-19.

The V gene is TRBV2, the J gene TRBJ1-1; D gene ambiguous. Trimming shortened V by 4 bases and J by 5 bases, and 14 bases separated the two germline ends. The CDR3 is 14 amino acids. Germline V CDR1 and CDR2: SNHLY, FYNNEI. CDR3 bases: TGTGCCAGCAGTGTAAAAGGGAGAGGGACTGAAGCTTTCTTT. It codes for CASSVKGRGTEAFF. Combining the CDR3 with reference TRBV2 and TRBJ1-1 gives the whole variable domain EPEVTQTPSHQVTQMGQEVILRCVPISNHLYFYWYRQILGQKVEFLVSFYNNEISEKSEIFDDQFSVERPDGSNFTLKIRSTKLEDSAMYFCASSVKGRGTEAFFGQGTRLTVV.

This chain connects TRBV6-2 or TRBV6-3 to TRBJ1-1; D may be TRBD1 (5 bases). Germline loops: CDR1 MNHEY, CDR2 SVGEGT. The CDR3 contains 16 residues. The V end was cut by 5 bases, the J end by 4 bases, with 20 bases between. This CDR3 reads CASSGLGGTQGTEAFF. The CDR3 nucleotides read TGTGCCAGCAGTGGGTTAGGCGGGACCCAAGGCACTGAAGCTTTCTTT.

Points on this clone: In the same sample, other DNA sequences code for this CDR3. The genes are TRBV5-1 and TRBJ1-1, with TRBD1 as a possible D gene (6 bases). The CDR3 has 14 residues. V lost 0 bases and J lost 1, with 7 bases in between. Per the germline V gene, CDR1 is SGHRS and CDR2 is YFSETQ. As DNA, the CDR3 is TGCGCCAGCAGCTTGGGGACAGCGAACACTGAAGCTTTCTTT. Amino acids: CASSLGTANTEAFF.

In nucleotides, the CDR3 is TGTGCCAGCAGCTTATTGACAACAGGGTTGACGAGCAATCAGCCCCAGCATTTT. Translation gives CASSLLTTGLTSNQPQHF. The chain uses TRBV7-6 and TRBJ1-5; possibly TRBD1 for D (6 bases). The CDR3 sequence is 18 residues long. CDR1 is SGHVS, CDR2 FNYEAQ, per germline. Trimming left V 2 bases short and J 1 base short, with 18 bases between.

This clone was seen once. The same CDR3 arises from other DNA sequences in this sample as well. The chain links TRBV5-1 to TRBJ1-1; 7 bases are a match to TRBD1. CDR1 SGHRS and CDR2 YFSETQ come from the germline V gene. With V trimmed by 2 bases and J by 1 base, 2 bases remained unmatched. The CDR3 has 14 residues. CDR3 in amino acids: CASSLTGENTEAFF. The CDR3 DNA reads as TGCGCCAGCAGCTTAACAGGGGAGAACACTGAAGCTTTCTTT.

The J gene is TRBJ2-3, the V gene TRBV20-1; TRBD2 matches 7 bases. With 3 bases clipped from V and 2 bases from J, the junction kept 5 bases outside the gene matches. The CDR3 runs to 14 residues. Per germline, CDR1 DFQATT and CDR2 SNEGSKA (reference sequence). DNA for the CDR3: TGCAGTGCTAGTTCGACTAGCCTCACAGATACGCAGTATTTT. As protein: CSASSTSLTDTQYF.

This sequence joins TRBV4-3 and TRBJ2-1; 8 nucleotides line up with TRBD2. This CDR3 has 16 amino acids. With V trimmed by 3 bases and J by 2 bases, 6 bases remained unmatched. Germline CDR1 and CDR2: LGHNA and YSLEER. The CDR3 is CASSQSLGGAYNEQFF. The CDR3 DNA reads TGCGCCAGCAGCCAGTCCCTCGGGGGGGCCTACAATGAGCAGTTCTTC.

V is TRBV15 and J is TRBJ2-7; possible D gene TRBD1, 6 bases. The V and J ends lost 8 bases and 0 bases respectively, with 14 bases between them. This CDR3 contains 14 residues. Germline CDR1 reads LNHNV; CDR2 reads YYDKDF (reference sequence). The CDR3 sequence is CATARDTYSYEQYF. The CDR3 bases are TGTGCCACCGCCCGGGACACCTACTCCTACGAGCAGTACTTC.

The V call is TRBV7-3, the J call TRBJ2-2; maybe TRBD2 (6 bases). The V and J ends lost 4 bases and 3 bases respectively, with 15 bases between them. CDR1 is SGHTA and CDR2 is FQGTGA in the germline V gene. This CDR3 contains 16 residues. CDR3 region: CASSSAGTGYTGELFF. In DNA form, the CDR3 reads TGTGCCAGCAGCTCCGCCGGGACTGGATACACCGGGGAGCTGTTTTTT.

The chain recombines TRBV11-3 with TRBJ1-3, with no clear D. This CDR3 is 15 amino acids long. V shed 3 bases and J shed 7 bases, with 16 bases lying between them. Germline assignment: CDR1 SGHNT and CDR2 YENEEA. CDR3 sequence: CASSLEGAPGNTIYF. DNA for the CDR3: TGTGCCAGCAGCTTGGAGGGCGCCCCCGGGAACACCATATATTTT.

V and J are TRBV28 and TRBJ1-6; TRBD1 might be the D (5 bases). The length of the CDR3 is 15 residues. The V gene's germline CDR1 is MDHEN and CDR2 SYDVKM. Trimming removed 10 bases from V and 0 bases from J, with 13 bases in between. The CDR3 sequence: CATLGGTSYNSPLHF. The CDR3 region has the DNA TGTGCCACCCTCGGCGGGACCTCCTATAATTCACCCCTCCACTTT.

J is TRBJ1-5 and V is TRBV19, with D possibly being TRBD1 (5 bases). The germline V gene has CDR1 LNHDA and CDR2 SQIVND (reference sequence). V dropped 4 bases and J dropped 2 bases, with 9 bases sitting between them. This CDR3 comprises 14 residues. The DNA for the CDR3 is TGTGCCAGTAGTAGGGGCAGTGGCAATCAGCCCCAGCATTTT. Its protein product is CASSRGSGNQPQHF.

The gene calls are TRBV7-8 and TRBJ2-7; D is perhaps TRBD2 (6 bases). CDR3 length equals 16 residues. Trimming removed 3 bases at V and 6 bases at J, with 21 bases between. In germline, CDR1 is SGHVS, CDR2 FQNEAQ. The CDR3 sequence: CASSFTPTPTRREQYF. CDR3 coding DNA: TGTGCCAGCAGCTTTACCCCCACCCCGACTAGGCGCGAGCAGTACTTC.

J is TRBJ2-1 and V is TRBV10-2, with 12 positions matching TRBD1. CDR1 WSHSY and CDR2 SAAADI come from the germline V gene. The CDR3 length is 18 residues. V was clipped by 0 bases and J by 7 bases; unmatched bases: 10. In DNA form, the CDR3 reads TGCGCCAGCAGTGAGTCGGGGGCTGGGACAGGGGGCCGGAATGAGCAGTTCTTC. Translating gives CASSESGAGTGGRNEQFF.

This clone was found once. The rearrangement uses TRBV7-6 and TRBJ2-5, with D unclear. The ends were cut back, 2 bases at V and 2 bases at J, with 9 bases in the middle. This CDR3 has 14 amino acids. Germline CDR1 and CDR2: SGHVS and FNYEAQ. The CDR3 reads CASSLRHGQETQYF. DNA of the CDR3: TGTGCCAGCAGCTTAAGACATGGACAAGAGACCCAGTACTTC. Together with reference TRBV7-6 and TRBJ2-5, the CDR3 gives the full variable domain: GAGVSQSPRYKVTKRGQDVALRCDPISGHVSLYWYRQALGQGPEFLTYFNYEAQQDKSGLPNDRFSAERPEGSISTLTIQRTEQRDSAMYRCASSLRHGQETQYFGPGTRLLVL.

The V gene is TRBV6-5, the J gene TRBJ1-2; 11 bases agree with TRBD1. Germline V gene lookup returns CDR1 MNHEY and CDR2 SVGAGI. V shed 5 bases and J 3 bases; nucleotides not matched to a gene: 5. This CDR3 spans 15 amino acids. CDR3 sequence reads: CASSTGDRGDYGYTF. The CDR3 DNA is TGTGCCAGCAGTACCGGGGACAGGGGGGACTATGGCTACACCTTC.

In its sample, this clone was seen once. The chain joins TRBV15 to TRBJ2-7; D gene uncertain. The germline CDR1 and CDR2 sequences are LNHNV and YYDKDF (reference sequence). CDR3 length: 12 amino acids. Trimming pared 1 base from V and 6 bases from J, leaving 7 bases between. The CDR3 DNA reads TGTGCCACCAGCAGAGTCAAGAGCGAGCAGTACTTC. Its protein product is CATSRVKSEQYF.

DNA of the CDR3: TGTGCCAGCAGCCGGGGGGAGGTCTATGGCTACACCTTC. Protein sequence: CASSRGEVYGYTF. The chain combines TRBV3-1 (or the pseudogene TRBV3-2) with TRBJ1-2; maybe TRBD1 (5 bases). Germline CDR1 is LGHDT and CDR2 is YNNKEL (reference sequence). The CDR3 spans 13 residues. V shed 4 bases and J shed 4 bases, with 10 bases lying between them.

The rearrangement links TRBV11-2 to TRBJ2-2; a weak D match, TRBD2 (5 bases). The CDR3 covers 13 residues. From germline, CDR1 is SGHAT and CDR2 FQNNGV. The V and J ends lost 5 bases and 5 bases respectively, with 9 bases between them. The CDR3 spells CASSLRRTGELFF. DNA for the CDR3: TGTGCCAGCAGCCTTCGGAGGACCGGGGAGCTGTTTTTT.

This clone was recorded once. The chain joins TRBV18 to TRBJ2-1, with 10 positions matching TRBD1. This CDR3 has 16 residues. The germline V gene has CDR1 KGHSH and CDR2 LQKENI. V dropped 5 bases and J dropped 9; count of bases not matched to a gene: 13. In DNA, the CDR3 is TGTGCCAGCTCAAAGGGTCGACAGGGGGCAGTTGGTGAGCAGTTCTTC. Translating it yields CASSKGRQGAVGEQFF.